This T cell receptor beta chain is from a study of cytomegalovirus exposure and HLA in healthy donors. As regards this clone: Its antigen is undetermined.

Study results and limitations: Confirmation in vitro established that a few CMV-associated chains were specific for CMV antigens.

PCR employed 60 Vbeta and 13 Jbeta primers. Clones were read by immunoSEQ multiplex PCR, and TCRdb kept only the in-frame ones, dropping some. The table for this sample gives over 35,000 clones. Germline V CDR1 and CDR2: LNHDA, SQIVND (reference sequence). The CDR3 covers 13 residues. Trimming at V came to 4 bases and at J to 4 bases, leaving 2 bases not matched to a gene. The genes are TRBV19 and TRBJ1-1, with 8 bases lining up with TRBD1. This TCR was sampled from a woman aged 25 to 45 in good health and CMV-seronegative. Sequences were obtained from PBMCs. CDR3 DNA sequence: TGTGCCAGTAGTAGACAGGGGTTCACTGAAGCTTTCTTT. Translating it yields CASSRQGFTEAFF.